Below, 19 T cell receptor beta chains from the same sample are listed, as sequenced in a study of blood T cell repertoires in COVID-19. TCRdb's copy holds only in-frame clones and misses some; the assay was immunoSEQ multiplex PCR. The sample gives more than 50,000 clones, approximately 92% of which show up once; 13% to 15% is in the top ten. Sequencing input: peripheral blood. The receptor source for this set is a human donor with active COVID-19. The donor label of this sample is uncertain.

V is TRBV13 and J is TRBJ1-2, with 8 bases aligning to TRBD1. V gave up 4 bases and J gave up 3 bases; unmatched junction bases: 16. Germline assignment: CDR1 PRHDT and CDR2 FYEKMQ (reference sequence). The CDR3 is made up of 18 amino acids. This CDR3 reads CASSYFPRTGLRDYGYTF. The CDR3 DNA reads TGTGCCAGCAGCTATTTTCCGAGGACAGGGTTAAGGGACTATGGCTACACCTTC.

The rearrangement joins TRBV12-5 to TRBJ2-3; 10 bases map to TRBD2. The J segment lost 0 bases and the V segment lost 0 bases, leaving 9 bases of the junction unmatched. The CDR3 loop spans 19 amino acids. Germline V gene data show CDR1 as LGHNT and CDR2 as FRNRAP. The DNA of the CDR3 is TGTGCTAGTGGTTTGGTATGGTCTAGCGGGGGAACTAGCACAGATACGCAGTATTTT. Translated, it gives CASGLVWSSGGTSTDTQYF.

The rearrangement uses TRBV6-5 and TRBJ1-1, with TRBD1 identical over 9 bases. CDR1 MNHEY and CDR2 SVGAGI come from the germline V gene. Trimming removed 6 bases from V and 5 bases from J; junction bases left unmatched: 4. The CDR3 is made up of 13 amino acids. The CDR3 DNA reads TGTGCCAGCAGGACAGGGGGATGGACTGAAGCTTTCTTT. It codes for CASRTGGWTEAFF.

The chain couples TRBV24-1 to TRBJ2-1; maybe TRBD1 (6 bases). With 9 bases removed from V and 0 bases from J, the gap between germline ends came to 17 bases. Germline CDR1 and CDR2: KGHDR and SFDVKD. The CDR3 is 16 residues long. CDR3 amino acids: CATAPGGQSSYNEQFF. Written as DNA, the CDR3 is TGTGCCACCGCGCCCGGCGGACAGAGCTCCTACAATGAGCAGTTCTTC.

This clone showed up just a few times. The chain joins TRBV7-3 to TRBJ2-2, with unresolved D. Per germline, CDR1 SGHTA and CDR2 FQGTGA. Trimming left V 5 bases short and J 6 bases short, with 10 bases between. The length of the CDR3 is 13 residues. The CDR3 is CASSPLGPGELFF. CDR3 DNA sequence: TGTGCCAGCAGCCCCCTGGGCCCCGGGGAGCTGTTTTTT.

The J gene is TRBJ2-5, the V gene TRBV7-9, with TRBD1 identical over 7 bases. The V segment lost 5 bases and the J segment 4 bases; nucleotides outside the gene matches: 4. Germline V CDR1 and CDR2: SEHNR, FQNEAQ (reference sequence). CDR3 length equals 13 residues. The CDR3 region is CASSTTGRETQYF. CDR3 DNA sequence: TGTGCCAGCAGCACGACAGGGCGAGAGACCCAGTACTTC.

A few counts support this clone. The chain combines TRBV10-2 with TRBJ1-5; the D is unclear. Trimming removed 7 bases from V and 0 bases from J, with 7 bases in between. This CDR3 is built from 13 residues. Per the germline V gene, CDR1 is WSHSY and CDR2 is SAAADI. The CDR3, as DNA: TGCGCCAGCACAGTTTATAGCAATCAGCCCCAGCATTTT. This encodes CASTVYSNQPQHF.

V and J are TRBV27 and TRBJ2-7, with D unresolved. V dropped 0 bases and J dropped 4 bases, with 10 bases sitting between them. The germline V gene has CDR1 MNHEY and CDR2 SMNVEV (reference sequence). The CDR3 has 14 residues. CDR3 sequence (DNA): TGTGCCAGCAGTTTATCGTGGCAGGCATACGAGCAGTACTTC. Its translation: CASSLSWQAYEQYF.

The V call is TRBV15, the J call TRBJ2-1, with TRBD1 identical over 10 bases. Trimming removed 5 bases from V and 2 bases from J; junction bases left unmatched: 6. In germline, CDR1 is LNHNV, CDR2 YYDKDF (reference sequence). This CDR3 has 16 residues. The DNA of the CDR3 is TGTGCCACCAGCGCCCCCGGGACAGGGGCCTACAATGAGCAGTTCTTC. Its translation is CATSAPGTGAYNEQFF.

The rearrangement uses TRBV18 and TRBJ1-4, with unresolved D. Deletions cut 1 base from V and 8 bases from J, with 5 bases between. Germline V gene lookup returns CDR1 KGHSH and CDR2 LQKENI. The CDR3 sequence is 12 residues long. In nucleotides, the CDR3 is TGTGCCAGCTCACCACTCGCGGAAAAACTGTTTTTT. Translation gives CASSPLAEKLFF.

The chain links TRBV6-6 to TRBJ2-7; 7 nucleotides agree with TRBD1. This CDR3 comprises 13 residues. The V and J ends lost 4 bases and 6 bases, in that order; junction bases with no gene match: 6. The germline V gene has CDR1 MNHNY and CDR2 SVGAGI (reference sequence). The CDR3 nucleotides are TGTGCCAGCAGTTTACAGGGGACCCGCGAGCAGTACTTC. Translated, it gives CASSLQGTREQYF.

For the CDR3, the DNA is TGTGCCAGCAGTTACGGACAGGGGGCTTACAATGAGCAGTTCTTC. Its translation: CASSYGQGAYNEQFF. V usage is TRBV6-5 and J usage is TRBJ2-1; 11 bases are shared with TRBD1. With 2 bases clipped from V and 4 bases from J, the junction kept 1 base outside the gene matches. Germline V gene lookup returns CDR1 MNHEY and CDR2 SVGAGI. This CDR3 spans 15 amino acids.

V and J are TRBV20-1 and TRBJ2-5; no clear D gene. The CDR3 sequence is 11 residues long. Germline V CDR1 and CDR2: DFQATT, SNEGSKA (reference sequence). The V and J ends lost 5 bases and 9 bases respectively, with 13 bases between them. CDR3 sequence reads: CSAFETSSQYF. The CDR3 coding sequence is TGCAGTGCTTTTGAAACATCGTCCCAGTACTTC.

The V call is TRBV15, the J call TRBJ2-7; 7 positions match TRBD1. Trimming at V came to 3 bases and at J to 10 bases, leaving 12 bases not matched to a gene. This CDR3 is built from 14 residues. CDR1 and CDR2 from the germline V gene are LNHNV and YYDKDF (reference sequence). CDR3 coding DNA: TGTGCCACCAGCAGTCGACAGGGTACTGGGGGACAGTACGTC. Protein: CATSSRQGTGGQYV.

This clone was seen a single time. This chain connects TRBV20-1 to TRBJ2-7, with TRBD2 identical over 7 bases. CDR1 is DFQATT and CDR2 is SNEGSKA in the germline V gene (reference sequence). With V trimmed by 3 bases and J by 6 bases, 2 bases remained unmatched. CDR3 length equals 11 residues. The CDR3 spells CSASGGGEQYV. The CDR3 DNA sequence: TGCAGTGCTAGTGGCGGGGGCGAGCAGTACGTC.

V is TRBV18 and J is TRBJ2-2; D is unresolved. The CDR3 sequence is 15 residues long. Looked up from germline, CDR1 is KGHSH and CDR2 is LQKENI. Trimming cost V 0 bases and J 2 bases, with 7 bases left between them. Here the CDR3 reads CASSPPGRNTGELFF. Written as DNA, the CDR3 is TGTGCCAGCTCACCACCGGGCCGAAACACCGGGGAGCTGTTTTTT.

There are a few counts of this clone. The V call is TRBV3-1 (or the pseudogene TRBV3-2), the J call TRBJ1-1; perhaps TRBD1 as D (6 bases). Trimming left V 2 bases short and J 11 bases short, with 12 bases between. CDR3 length equals 12 residues. Per germline, CDR1 LGHDT and CDR2 YNNKEL (reference sequence). CDR3 bases: TGTGCCAGCAGCCAACTACAGGGTGGCGCTTTCTTT. Translated: CASSQLQGGAFF.

The genes are TRBV24-1 and TRBJ2-1, with 9 bases fitting TRBD1. This CDR3 region has 16 residues. Germline-derived CDR1 and CDR2 are KGHDR and SFDVKD. J gave up 4 bases and V 4 bases, and 7 bases lay outside the gene matches. The CDR3 nucleotides are TGTGCCACCAGTGAATCCGGGACAGGGAGTTACAATGAGCAGTTCTTC. Residues: CATSESGTGSYNEQFF.

The rearrangement links TRBV30 to TRBJ2-7; maybe TRBD2 (5 bases). The CDR3 has 15 residues. V lost 2 bases, J lost 4 bases, and 18 bases lay in between. Germline loops: CDR1 GTSNPN, CDR2 SVGIG (reference sequence). The CDR3 protein is CAWSPPGSWTYEQYF. The DNA for the CDR3 is TGTGCCTGGAGTCCTCCGGGTTCCTGGACTTACGAGCAGTACTTC.